Each of the 29 T cell receptor beta chains below was sequenced from the same sample in a study of blood T cell repertoires in COVID-19. Libraries were prepared by immunoSEQ multiplex PCR; TCRdb keeps only in-frame clonotypes and omits some of them. The sample lists 100,000 to 120,000 clones; 88% were seen once. The specimen was peripheral blood. Receptors were obtained from a human donor in a cohort sampled during active COVID-19.

The chain has TRBV6-5 and TRBJ2-2; D is perhaps TRBD1 (6 bases). The V gene's germline CDR1 is MNHEY and CDR2 SVGAGI. This CDR3 is 14 amino acids long. V lost 0 bases to trimming and J lost 6 bases, with 8 bases between them. CDR3 residues: CASSYSSGAGELFF. CDR3 nucleotide sequence: TGTGCCAGCAGTTACTCTTCAGGGGCCGGGGAGCTGTTTTTT.

This chain connects TRBV5-4 to TRBJ2-7; no reliable D call. V was cut by 3 bases and J by 5 bases, with 9 bases left in between. CDR1 is SGHNT and CDR2 is YYREEE in the germline V gene (reference sequence). CDR3 length: 12 amino acids. The CDR3 DNA reads TGTGCCAGCAGCTCCTTAGCTAACGAGCAGTACTTC. Protein sequence: CASSSLANEQYF.

CDR3 bases: TGTGCCAGCAGTGAAACGAGCGGGGCCTCCTACGAGCAGTACTTC. This codes for CASSETSGASYEQYF. V gene TRBV6-1 combines with J gene TRBJ2-7; 7 bases agree with TRBD2. The length of the CDR3 is 15 residues. With 2 bases clipped from V and 0 bases from J, the junction kept 4 bases outside the gene matches. Looked up from germline, CDR1 is MNHNS and CDR2 is SASEGT.

This clone has a handful of counts. J is TRBJ2-7 and V is TRBV4-1, with D perhaps matching TRBD2 (6 bases). Trimming stripped 2 bases from V and 3 bases from J, with 17 bases between. The CDR3 has 16 residues. Germline CDR1 MGHRA, CDR2 YSYEKL. CDR3 residues: CASSQTRLVKGYEQYF. CDR3 nucleotide sequence: TGCGCCAGCAGCCAAACCAGACTAGTCAAGGGCTACGAGCAGTACTTC.

The V gene is TRBV5-6, the J gene TRBJ1-2; D is ambiguous. The CDR3 totals 11 residues. Looked up from germline, CDR1 is SGHDT and CDR2 is YYEEEE. V lost 6 bases, J lost 7 bases, and 10 bases lay in between. CDR3 coding DNA: TGTGCCAGCACTGGCAGCGGTGGCTACACCTTC. It translates to CASTGSGGYTF. Together with reference TRBV5-6 and TRBJ1-2, the CDR3 gives the full variable domain: DAGVTQSPTHLIKTRGQQVTLRCSPKSGHDTVSWYQQALGQGPQFIFQYYEEEERQRGNFPDRFSGHQFPNYSSELNVNALLLGDSALYLCASTGSGGYTFGSGTRLTVV.

The rearrangement joins TRBV6-1 to TRBJ2-7; weak D call: TRBD2 (6 bases). The germline V gene encodes CDR1 MNHNS and CDR2 SASEGT. The germline V and J ends were trimmed by 2 bases and 5 bases, with 16 bases remaining between them. CDR3 size: 15 residues. DNA of the CDR3: TGTGCCAGCAGTGAACAATCGGGGGTCTGGGACGAGCAGTACTTC. Translated, it gives CASSEQSGVWDEQYF.

The chain joins TRBV11-2 to TRBJ2-3, with TRBD1 matching over 8 bases. Germline V gives CDR1 SGHAT, CDR2 FQNNGV. The junction had 6 bases not matched to a gene; V was cut back by 3 bases and J by 1 base. This CDR3 spans 16 amino acids. The CDR3 DNA follows: TGTGCCAGCAGCTTTGGATCGACAGGGGGCACAGATACGCAGTATTTT. It encodes CASSFGSTGGTDTQYF.

This clone has a handful of counts. The chain uses TRBV20-1 and TRBJ2-7; 7 bases are a match to TRBD2. V dropped 5 bases and J dropped 2; count of bases not matched to a gene: 0. Germline CDR1 DFQATT, CDR2 SNEGSKA (reference sequence). The CDR3 is 11 residues long. The CDR3 sequence is CSAGLAYEQYF. The CDR3 DNA sequence: TGCAGTGCTGGACTAGCCTACGAGCAGTACTTC.

This clone was seen only once. The genes are TRBV18 and TRBJ2-3; no clear D. Germline CDR1 and CDR2: KGHSH and LQKENI. Trimming took off 3 bases at V and 6 bases at J, with 13 bases between the two ends. The CDR3 has 14 amino acids. CDR3 nucleotides: TGTGCCAGCTCACCCCCCGAGCTCCGGGATACGCAGTATTTT. It yields the protein CASSPPELRDTQYF.

The rearrangement uses TRBV18 and TRBJ2-4, with TRBD2 identical over 14 bases. Losses at the gene ends were 1 base for V and 7 bases for J; bases not matched to a gene: 9. Looked up from germline, CDR1 is KGHSH and CDR2 is LQKENI. This CDR3 has 18 residues. In DNA form, the CDR3 reads TGTGCCAGCTCACCACTCCCGGGGACTAGCGGGAGTGGGAACATTCAGTACTTC. Protein: CASSPLPGTSGSGNIQYF.

This sequence joins TRBV5-4 and TRBJ1-2; D gene uncertain. In germline, CDR1 is SGHNT, CDR2 YYREEE (reference sequence). With 0 bases removed from V and 8 bases from J, the gap between germline ends came to 8 bases. This CDR3 is built from 12 residues. Here the CDR3 DNA reads TGTGCCAGCAGCTTGGCCTCTCGGGGCTACACCTTC. Residues: CASSLASRGYTF.

The J gene is TRBJ2-3, the V gene TRBV3-1 (or the pseudogene TRBV3-2), with TRBD2 as a possible D gene (6 bases). Germline CDR1 and CDR2: LGHDT and YNNKEL (reference sequence). Deletions cut 1 base from V and 2 bases from J, with 19 bases between. The CDR3 covers 18 residues. The CDR3 DNA is TGTGCCAGCAGCCAAGCTTCTAGCGAGGAGCTACACACAGATACGCAGTATTTT. It specifies CASSQASSEELHTDTQYF.

The genes are TRBV2 and TRBJ2-7, with D possibly being TRBD1 (5 bases). CDR1 SNHLY and CDR2 FYNNEI come from the germline V gene. The CDR3 runs to 13 residues. Trimming cost V 4 bases and J 2 bases, with 9 bases left between them. The CDR3 region has the DNA TGTGCCAGCAGTGGAGACAGTGCCTACGAGCAGTACTTC. Encoded protein: CASSGDSAYEQYF.

This rearrangement joins TRBV14 to TRBJ2-5; 7 nucleotides align to TRBD1. J was trimmed by 1 base and V by 4 bases; bases with no gene match: 6. The CDR3 is made up of 15 amino acids. Per the germline V gene, CDR1 is SGHDN and CDR2 is FVKESK. The CDR3 region has the DNA TGTGCCAGCAGCCCAGGGACAGCTCCCCAAGAGACCCAGTACTTC. Protein product: CASSPGTAPQETQYF.

The J gene is TRBJ1-5, the V gene TRBV7-9; D not certain. The CDR3 is 13 residues long. Germline values: CDR1 SEHNR, CDR2 FQNEAQ (reference sequence). V was cut by 5 bases and J by 2 bases, with 7 bases left in between. CDR3 in amino acids: CASSRTGNQPQHF. DNA of the CDR3: TGTGCCAGCAGCAGGACTGGCAATCAGCCCCAGCATTTT.

This clone was counted a few times. V usage is TRBV5-4 and J usage is TRBJ2-1; weak D call: TRBD2 (6 bases). Germline-derived CDR1 and CDR2 are SGHNT and YYREEE (reference sequence). V was trimmed by 1 base and J by 4 bases, leaving 12 bases between them. The CDR3 contains 15 residues. CDR3 sequence reads: CASSLWRDGYNEQFF. In nucleotides, the CDR3 is TGTGCCAGCAGCTTGTGGCGGGACGGTTACAATGAGCAGTTCTTC.

The V and J genes are TRBV6-6 and TRBJ1-1; the match to TRBD1 covers 10 bases. The CDR3 is 16 amino acids. Losses at the gene ends were 0 bases for V and 3 bases for J; bases not matched to a gene: 4. CDR1 MNHNY and CDR2 SVGAGI come from the germline V gene (reference sequence). CDR3 DNA sequence: TGTGCCAGCAGTTACTCCTCGACAGGGGGCTACACTGAAGCTTTCTTT. Its translation: CASSYSSTGGYTEAFF.

This chain joins TRBV19 and TRBJ2-1; TRBD2 matches at 12 bases. CDR1 and CDR2 (germline): LNHDA, SQIVND (reference sequence). CDR3 length: 15 amino acids. Losses at the gene ends were 6 bases for V and 6 bases for J; bases not matched to a gene: 6. Written as DNA, the CDR3 is TGTGCCAGTAGCTCTAGCGGGAGGGCCTTCAATGAGCAGTTCTTC. Its translation is CASSSSGRAFNEQFF.

This rearrangement joins TRBV7-9 to TRBJ1-2; the D gene is possibly TRBD1 (5 bases). The CDR3 loop spans 13 amino acids. V was shortened by 6 bases and J by 0 bases, with 8 bases between the two germline ends. The germline V gene encodes CDR1 SEHNR and CDR2 FQNEAQ (reference sequence). The CDR3 loop reads CASSIQANYGYTF. The CDR3 coding sequence is TGTGCCAGCAGTATACAGGCTAACTATGGCTACACCTTC.

V is TRBV10-3 and J is TRBJ2-1, with D perhaps TRBD2 (6 bases). CDR3 length equals 13 residues. Trimming removed 6 bases from V and 0 bases from J, with 6 bases in between. CDR1 and CDR2 from the germline V gene are ENHRY and SYGVKD. The CDR3 loop reads CAISGGSYNEQFF. As DNA, the CDR3 is TGTGCCATCAGCGGGGGCTCCTACAATGAGCAGTTCTTC.

The rearrangement uses TRBV6-5 and TRBJ2-7; 8 bases map to TRBD1. V shed 6 bases and J 0 bases; nucleotides not matched to a gene: 4. From germline, CDR1 is MNHEY and CDR2 SVGAGI. This CDR3 contains 14 residues. This CDR3 reads CASSGDRNSYEQYF. DNA for the CDR3: TGTGCCAGCAGCGGGGACAGGAACTCCTACGAGCAGTACTTC.

The chain links TRBV5-4 to TRBJ2-7; TRBD2 aligns across 8 bases. Germline loops: CDR1 SGHNT, CDR2 YYREEE (reference sequence). The CDR3 covers 17 residues. The ends lost 0 bases at V and 5 bases at J; junction bases unmatched: 13. CDR3 loop: CASSLAVGGGRPHEQYF. CDR3 nucleotide sequence: TGTGCCAGCAGCTTGGCCGTGGGGGGCGGGAGGCCCCACGAGCAGTACTTC. Together with reference TRBV5-4 and TRBJ2-7, the CDR3 gives the full variable domain: ETGVTQSPTHLIKTRGQQVTLRCSSQSGHNTVSWYQQALGQGPQFIFQYYREEENGRGNFPPRFSGLQFPNYSSELNVNALELDDSALYLCASSLAVGGGRPHEQYFGPGTRLTVT.

V usage is TRBV27 and J usage is TRBJ1-5, with 11 bases identical to TRBD1. V shed 6 bases and J 7 bases; nucleotides not matched to a gene: 5. CDR1 and CDR2 from the germline V gene are MNHEY and SMNVEV (reference sequence). CDR3 length equals 14 residues. CDR3 region: CASSGQGAGQPQHF. CDR3 bases: TGTGCCAGCAGCGGACAGGGGGCCGGACAGCCCCAGCATTTT.

The rearrangement uses TRBV5-1 and TRBJ2-3; TRBD1 matches 9 bases. This CDR3 contains 16 residues. Losses at the gene ends were 0 bases for V and 0 bases for J; bases not matched to a gene: 2. Germline CDR1 and CDR2: SGHRS and YFSETQ. The CDR3 here is CASSLGDRESTDTQYF. The CDR3 DNA is TGCGCCAGCAGCTTGGGGGACAGGGAGAGCACAGATACGCAGTATTTT.

The gene calls are TRBV7-9 and TRBJ2-1; TRBD2 aligns across 13 bases. The germline CDR1 and CDR2 sequences are SEHNR and FQNEAQ (reference sequence). This CDR3 is built from 19 residues. The trim removed 5 bases at V and 4 bases at J, leaving 14 bases unmatched. CDR3 sequence (DNA): TGTGCCAGCAGCGGCTCACGGGGCTGGACTAGCGGGAGATACAATGAGCAGTTCTTC. It encodes CASSGSRGWTSGRYNEQFF.

J is TRBJ2-3 and V is TRBV24-1; TRBD1 aligns across 8 bases. Germline CDR1 reads KGHDR; CDR2 reads SFDVKD. V gave up 7 bases and J gave up 0 bases; unmatched junction bases: 8. The CDR3 is 16 amino acids. CDR3 DNA sequence: TGTGCCACCAGGGGCCCGGGACAGGATAGCACAGATACGCAGTATTTT. It is translated as CATRGPGQDSTDTQYF.

The chain couples TRBV19 to TRBJ1-5; D remains ambiguous. The CDR3 runs 15 residues. In germline, CDR1 is LNHDA, CDR2 SQIVND (reference sequence). Trimming pared 2 bases from V and 0 bases from J, leaving 8 bases between. CDR3 nucleotide sequence: TGTGCCAGTAGTATAAGGGAGAATAGCAATCAGCCCCAGCATTTT. Protein product: CASSIRENSNQPQHF. The full variable domain, its missing parts supplied by reference TRBV19 and TRBJ1-5, is DGGITQSPKYLFRKEGQNVTLSCEQNLNHDAMYWYRQDPGQGLRLIYYSQIVNDFQKGDIAEGYSVSREKKESFPLTVTSAQKNPTAFYLCASSIRENSNQPQHFGDGTRLSIL.

This chain uses TRBV2 with TRBJ2-3; D possibly corresponds to TRBD2 (5 bases). The V end lost 10 bases, the J end lost 6 bases, and 17 bases lay between the germline ends. The CDR3 spans 13 residues. Germline assignment: CDR1 SNHLY and CDR2 FYNNEI. CDR3 residues: CATPGSTVDTQYF. The CDR3 region has the DNA TGTGCCACCCCGGGATCAACGGTGGATACGCAGTATTTT.

The V call is TRBV28, the J call TRBJ1-2; D is ambiguous. Trimming removed 3 bases from V and 4 bases from J, with 9 bases in between. CDR1 is MDHEN, CDR2 SYDVKM, per germline. This CDR3 has 13 residues. CDR3 in amino acids: CASSLPQSYGYTF. Here the CDR3 DNA reads TGTGCCAGCAGTTTGCCCCAGTCCTATGGCTACACCTTC.